Each of the 27 T cell receptor beta chains below was sequenced from the same sample in a study of T cell changes during pregnancy in multiple sclerosis. Only in-frame clones appear in the TCRdb table, and some are missing; sequencing was by immunoSEQ multiplex PCR. The table shows under 35,000 clones, with roughly 90% occurring only once. The source was CD8+ T cells from peripheral blood mononuclear cells, collected in the second trimester of pregnancy. These TCRs come from a female donor with multiple sclerosis, enrolled in a pregnancy study.

J is TRBJ2-7 and V is TRBV2; D unclear. Germline V CDR1 and CDR2: SNHLY, FYNNEI. CDR3 length: 15 residues. V shed 3 bases and J shed 3 bases, with 15 bases lying between them. CDR3 in DNA: TGTGCCAGCAGTGAGTTCTCCACCCAGGACTACGAGCAGTACTTC. It encodes CASSEFSTQDYEQYF.

The V gene is TRBV7-9, the J gene TRBJ2-7; TRBD2 matches at 7 bases. V gave up 4 bases and J gave up 0 bases; unmatched junction bases: 6. The germline V gene encodes CDR1 SEHNR and CDR2 FQNEAQ (reference sequence). This CDR3 has 15 residues. CDR3 coding DNA: TGTGCCAGCAGCTCATCTAGCGGCAGCTCCTACGAGCAGTACTTC. It encodes CASSSSSGSSYEQYF.

The CDR3 region is CASSQDTSGSRRRNEQFF. The CDR3 DNA is TGCGCCAGCAGCCAAGACACGAGCGGGAGTAGGAGAAGAAATGAGCAGTTCTTC. The chain has TRBV4-3 and TRBJ2-1, with 8 positions matching TRBD2. Germline V gene lookup returns CDR1 LGHNA and CDR2 YSLEER. V trimming: 0 bases; J trimming: 7 bases; junction bases outside the gene matches: 14. The CDR3 is 18 amino acids.

The chain carries TRBV15 and TRBJ2-1, with D perhaps TRBD1 (5 bases). Germline loops: CDR1 LNHNV, CDR2 YYDKDF (reference sequence). The CDR3 runs to 16 residues. The V gene lost 0 bases and the J gene lost 9 bases, with 18 bases spanning the gap. DNA for the CDR3: TGTGCCACCAGCAGAGATCAGGCAGTGAGAAGGGGTGAGCAGTTCTTC. As protein: CATSRDQAVRRGEQFF.

The CDR3, as DNA: TGTGCCTGGGACACAGGGTCCTACAATGAGCAGTTCTTC. Translating it yields CAWDTGSYNEQFF. This sequence joins TRBV30 and TRBJ2-1; a possible D gene is TRBD1 (6 bases). Trimming removed 5 bases from V and 1 base from J, with 9 bases in between. The CDR3 is 13 residues long. Germline-derived CDR1 and CDR2 are GTSNPN and SVGIG (reference sequence). Filled out from reference TRBV30 and TRBJ2-1, the complete variable domain reads SQTIHQWPATLVQPVGSPLSLECTVEGTSNPNLYWYRQAAGRGLQLLFYSVGIGQISSEVPQNLSASRPQDRQFILSSKKLLLSDSGFYLCAWDTGSYNEQFFGPGTRLTVL.

V gene TRBV5-5 combines with J gene TRBJ2-7, with a tentative D call TRBD2 (6 bases). The germline V gene has CDR1 SGHKS and CDR2 YYEKEE (reference sequence). There are 14 residues in the CDR3. Trimming stripped 7 bases from V and 4 bases from J, with 18 bases between. In nucleotides, the CDR3 is TGTGCCAGCTCCCTCCGGGGACTGACTTACGAGCAGTACTTC. This encodes CASSLRGLTYEQYF.

The chain employs TRBV5-5 and TRBJ2-2; perhaps TRBD2 as D (6 bases). The CDR3 is 16 amino acids. Germline-derived CDR1 and CDR2 are SGHKS and YYEKEE (reference sequence). The V and J ends lost 3 bases and 2 bases respectively, with 14 bases between them. The DNA of the CDR3 is TGTGCCAGCAGCTCCCGACTAGGTGGCAACACCGGGGAGCTGTTTTTT. Its protein is CASSSRLGGNTGELFF.

V and J are TRBV29-1 and TRBJ2-7; 13 bases are a match to TRBD2. This CDR3 region has 17 residues. V was pared by 5 bases and J by 2 bases, with 12 bases of the junction left unmatched. CDR1 is SQVTM, CDR2 ANQGSEA, per germline. CDR3: CSVLLVIGLAGAYEQYF. CDR3 bases: TGCAGCGTTCTCTTAGTCATCGGACTAGCGGGAGCCTACGAGCAGTACTTC.

This chain connects TRBV4-1 to TRBJ2-7; TRBD2 matches at 7 bases. Germline lookup yields CDR1 MGHRA and CDR2 YSYEKL. With 4 bases clipped from V and 7 bases from J, the junction kept 10 bases outside the gene matches. There are 14 residues in the CDR3. CDR3 loop: CASSPLGGEREQYF. CDR3 sequence (DNA): TGCGCCAGCAGCCCACTGGGGGGGGAAAGAGAGCAGTACTTC.

CDR3 loop: CASSQDLTSGSYNEQFF. The CDR3 bases are TGTGCCAGCAGCCAAGATCTCACTAGCGGCTCCTACAATGAGCAGTTCTTC. This chain joins TRBV4-2 and TRBJ2-1; 8 bases align to TRBD2. Germline loops: CDR1 LGHNA, CDR2 YNFKEQ. Unmatched junction bases numbered 4, after V lost 0 bases and J lost 0 bases. This CDR3 comprises 17 residues.

This rearrangement joins TRBV4-1 to TRBJ2-3; 10 bases map to TRBD2. The CDR3 runs 15 residues. Germline V gene data show CDR1 as MGHRA and CDR2 as YSYEKL. Trimming removed 7 bases from V and 1 base from J; junction bases left unmatched: 5. The CDR3 loop is CASKLGLAGTDTQYF. The CDR3 DNA is TGCGCCAGCAAGCTAGGACTAGCGGGCACAGATACGCAGTATTTT.

The gene calls are TRBV9 and TRBJ2-1; D perhaps matches TRBD2 (7 bases). Between the trimmed V and J ends, which lost 2 bases and 4 bases, there was a span of 13 bases. Germline V CDR1 and CDR2: SGDLS, YYNGEE. The CDR3 has 15 amino acids. The CDR3 bases are TGTGCCAGCAGCGTTAGGGGGGGAGGGTACAATGAGCAGTTCTTC. This codes for CASSVRGGGYNEQFF.

The genes are TRBV19 and TRBJ2-1, with 8 bases fitting TRBD2. The length of the CDR3 is 15 residues. CDR1 is LNHDA and CDR2 is SQIVND in the germline V gene (reference sequence). V was pared by 4 bases and J by 5 bases, with 7 bases of the junction left unmatched. CDR3 DNA: TGTGCCAGTAGTACCCGGACTAGCAGCAACAATGAGCAGTTCTTC. The encoded protein is CASSTRTSSNNEQFF.

The genes are TRBV15 and TRBJ2-1; D possibly corresponds to TRBD1 (6 bases). Germline V gives CDR1 LNHNV, CDR2 YYDKDF (reference sequence). V shed 6 bases and J shed 4 bases, with 16 bases lying between them. CDR3 length equals 15 residues. CDR3 loop: CATRLGAGDYNEQFF. As DNA, the CDR3 is TGTGCCACCAGACTCGGGGCAGGGGATTACAATGAGCAGTTCTTC.

The chain couples TRBV21-1 to TRBJ2-5; the table's D call, TRBD1, has no DNA check behind it. TRBV21-1 is termed a pseudogene. CDR3 length equals 14 residues. The CDR3 DNA reads TGTGCCAGCAGCAAAAGGTCAGGGAAGGAGACCCAGTACTTC. This encodes CASSKRSGKETQYF.

The chain uses TRBV28 and TRBJ2-3, with a weak D call TRBD2 (5 bases). The CDR3 consists of 16 residues. Between the trimmed V and J ends, which lost 7 bases and 5 bases, there was a span of 22 bases. Germline values: CDR1 MDHEN, CDR2 SYDVKM. In DNA form, the CDR3 reads TGTGCCAGCATCGAGGGAGTCGAATTCTCCATAGATACGCAGTATTTT. This encodes CASIEGVEFSIDTQYF.

This clone was counted between two and nine times. The chain combines TRBV15 with TRBJ2-6, with D tentatively TRBD1 (5 bases). Germline V CDR1 and CDR2: LNHNV, YYDKDF (reference sequence). CDR3 size: 17 residues. V gave up 0 bases and J gave up 2 bases, with 11 bases separating them. This chain's CDR3 is CATSRDSPGTGANVLTF. CDR3 coding DNA: TGTGCCACCAGCAGAGATAGCCCAGGGACTGGGGCCAACGTCCTGACTTTC.

The chain couples TRBV7-3 to TRBJ2-1, with 8 nucleotides matching TRBD2. The CDR3 has 15 amino acids. Trimming took 5 bases from V and 4 from J; bases not matched to a gene: 7. Germline V lookup: CDR1 SGHTA, CDR2 FQGTGA. The CDR3 nucleotides are TGTGCCAGCAGCCGAGCGGGAGACGGGTACAATGAGCAGTTCTTC. The encoded protein is CASSRAGDGYNEQFF. Based on the CDR3 plus reference TRBV7-3 and TRBJ2-1, the full variable domain is GAGVSQTPSNKVTEKGKYVELRCDPISGHTALYWYRQSLGQGPEFLIYFQGTGAADDSGLPNDRFFAVRPEGSVSTLKIQRTERGDSAVYLCASSRAGDGYNEQFFGPGTRLTVL.

This clone was seen more than once but under ten times. The chain combines TRBV19 with TRBJ1-4; TRBD1 agrees at 9 bases. The CDR3 sequence is 15 residues long. Germline V gives CDR1 LNHDA, CDR2 SQIVND (reference sequence). The V gene end was trimmed by 3 bases and the J gene end by 7 bases; junction bases not matched to a gene: 6. The CDR3, as DNA: TGTGCCAGTAGTATTGAGGGGACAGGGATTGAAAAACTGTTTTTT. It yields the protein CASSIEGTGIEKLFF. Using reference TRBV19 and TRBJ1-4 for the parts outside the CDR3, the full variable domain is DGGITQSPKYLFRKEGQNVTLSCEQNLNHDAMYWYRQDPGQGLRLIYYSQIVNDFQKGDIAEGYSVSREKKESFPLTVTSAQKNPTAFYLCASSIEGTGIEKLFFGSGTQLSVL.

This clone is medium-sized. The V gene is TRBV27, the J gene TRBJ1-5, with 10 bases that match TRBD1. The CDR3 covers 15 residues. Trimming took 5 bases from V and 7 from J; bases not matched to a gene: 8. Germline CDR1 reads MNHEY; CDR2 reads SMNVEV (reference sequence). In DNA, the CDR3 is TGTGCCAGCAGTCCATGGACAGGGGGGGACCAGCCCCAGCATTTT. Its translation is CASSPWTGGDQPQHF.

CDR3 loop: CASSRDRENYNEQFF. CDR3 nucleotide sequence: TGCGCCAGCAGCCGGGACAGGGAGAACTACAATGAGCAGTTCTTC. This chain connects TRBV4-3 to TRBJ2-1; 9 nucleotides line up with TRBD1. In germline, CDR1 is LGHNA, CDR2 YSLEER. V shed 4 bases, J shed 3 bases, and the junction held 4 bases outside the gene matches. The CDR3 has 15 residues.

V gene TRBV28 combines with J gene TRBJ2-3; no clear D gene. The CDR3 has 16 amino acids. V was clipped by 2 bases and J by 1 base, with 13 bases between them. Germline V lookup: CDR1 MDHEN, CDR2 SYDVKM. CDR3 DNA sequence: TGTGCCAGCAGTTTAGGTCCTAACAGACGCACAGATACGCAGTATTTT. Amino acids: CASSLGPNRRTDTQYF.

V usage is TRBV7-9 and J usage is TRBJ2-1, with D hard to call. Germline V gene data show CDR1 as SEHNR and CDR2 as FQNEAQ (reference sequence). V gave up 1 base and J gave up 7 bases, with 8 bases separating them. The CDR3 sequence is 13 residues long. Here the CDR3 DNA reads TGTGCCAGCAGCTTAGGACCCGGGAATGAGCAGTTCTTC. Its protein product is CASSLGPGNEQFF.

The V gene is TRBV6-5, the J gene TRBJ2-2; 7 bases line up with TRBD1. In germline, CDR1 is MNHEY, CDR2 SVGAGI. V dropped 5 bases and J dropped 4; count of bases not matched to a gene: 7. The CDR3 contains 15 residues. CDR3 sequence (DNA): TGTGCCAGCAGTCAGGACAGGCTTTCCACCGGGGAGCTGTTTTTT. This translates into CASSQDRLSTGELFF.

The chain recombines TRBV7-9 with TRBJ2-7; 7 bases map to TRBD1. V gave up 2 bases and J gave up 1 base; unmatched junction bases: 5. The CDR3 has 15 amino acids. Looked up from germline, CDR1 is SEHNR and CDR2 is FQNEAQ (reference sequence). The CDR3 region is CASSLSDRASYEQYF. The DNA for the CDR3 is TGTGCCAGCAGCTTAAGTGACAGGGCGTCCTACGAGCAGTACTTC. Drawing the rest from reference TRBV7-9 and TRBJ2-7, the complete variable domain is DTGVSQNPRHKITKRGQNVTFRCDPISEHNRLYWYRQTLGQGPEFLTYFQNEAQLEKSRLLSDRFSAERPKGSFSTLEIQRTEQGDSAMYLCASSLSDRASYEQYFGPGTRLTVT.

The J gene is TRBJ2-1, the V gene TRBV5-4; D is uncertain. Germline V gene sequence: CDR1 SGHNT, CDR2 YYREEE (reference sequence). V was pared by 2 bases and J by 8 bases, with 11 bases between. This CDR3 is 13 amino acids long. The CDR3 DNA reads as TGTGCCAGCAGCTTTTCCGAAACGGATGAGCAGTTCTTC. Its translation: CASSFSETDEQFF.

V and J are TRBV9 and TRBJ2-2; 8 bases are shared with TRBD1. V shed 2 bases, J shed 0 bases, and the junction held 6 bases outside the gene matches. This CDR3 is 17 amino acids long. Germline V gene lookup returns CDR1 SGDLS and CDR2 YYNGEE. The CDR3 here is CASSVPRDRTNTGELFF. Here the CDR3 DNA reads TGTGCCAGCAGCGTCCCACGGGACAGGACGAACACCGGGGAGCTGTTTTTT. Looking up the rest from reference TRBV9 and TRBJ2-2 gives the full variable domain: DSGVTQTPKHLITATGQRVTLRCSPRSGDLSVYWYQQSLDQGLQFLIQYYNGEERAKGNILERFSAQQFPDLHSELNLSSLELGDSALYFCASSVPRDRTNTGELFFGEGSRLTVL.